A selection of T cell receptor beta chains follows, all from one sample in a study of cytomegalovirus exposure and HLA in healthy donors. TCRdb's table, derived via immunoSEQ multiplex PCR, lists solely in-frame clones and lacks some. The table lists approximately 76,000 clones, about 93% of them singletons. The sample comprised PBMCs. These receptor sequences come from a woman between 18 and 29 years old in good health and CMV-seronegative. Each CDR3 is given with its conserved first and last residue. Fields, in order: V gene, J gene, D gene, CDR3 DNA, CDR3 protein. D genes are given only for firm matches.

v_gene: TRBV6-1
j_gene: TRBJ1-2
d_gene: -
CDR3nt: TGTGCCAGCAGTGAGGCAGGGAACTTTTATGGCTACACCTTC
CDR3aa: CASSEAGNFYGYTF

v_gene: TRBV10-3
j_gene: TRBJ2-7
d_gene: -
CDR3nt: TGTGCCATCAGTGTGACCCGGGTTATCGGGGACTACGAGCAGTACTTC
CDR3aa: CAISVTRVIGDYEQYF

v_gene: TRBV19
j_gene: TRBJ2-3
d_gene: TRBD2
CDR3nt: TGTGCCAGTAGTCTCCACCTAGCGGGGGGTGACACAGATACGCAGTATTTT
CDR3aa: CASSLHLAGGDTDTQYF

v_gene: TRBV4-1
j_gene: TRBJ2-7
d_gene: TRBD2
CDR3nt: TGCGCCAGCAGCCAGGCTAGCGGGAGGGTTTCCTACGAGCAGTACTTC
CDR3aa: CASSQASGRVSYEQYF

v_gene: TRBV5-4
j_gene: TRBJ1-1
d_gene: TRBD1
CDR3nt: TGTGCCAGCAGCTACGGACAGGGAAGAACTGAAGCTTTCTTT
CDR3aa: CASSYGQGRTEAFF

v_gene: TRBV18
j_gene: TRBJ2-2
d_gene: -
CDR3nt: TGTGCCAGCTCACATTCCGGGACTAACACCGGGGAGCTGTTTTTT
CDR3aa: CASSHSGTNTGELFF

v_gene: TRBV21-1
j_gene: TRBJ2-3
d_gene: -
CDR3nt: TGTGCCAGCAGCAAAGGTGAGGCTAGCACAGATACGCAGTATTTT
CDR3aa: CASSKGEASTDTQYF

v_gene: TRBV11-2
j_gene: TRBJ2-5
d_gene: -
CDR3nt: TGTGCCAGCAGCTTAGATCCGAGCACTCAAGAGACCCAGTACTTC
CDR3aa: CASSLDPSTQETQYF

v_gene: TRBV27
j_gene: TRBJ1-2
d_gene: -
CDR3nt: TGTGCCAGCAGTTTATCGCCAGGAAACTATGGCTACACCTTC
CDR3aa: CASSLSPGNYGYTF

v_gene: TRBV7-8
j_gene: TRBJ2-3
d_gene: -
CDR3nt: TGTGCCAGCAGCTTAGCTGGCCTCCGGACTACCGACACAGATACGCAGTATTTT
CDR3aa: CASSLAGLRTTDTDTQYF